This T cell receptor beta chain was identified during a study of cytomegalovirus exposure and HLA in healthy donors. Broader study findings: The tendency of first-cohort TCR clusters to co-occur in the 90 to 150 validation repertoires emerged from a later analysis. TCR beta chains numbering more than 150 were designated cytomegalovirus-associated.

The CDR3 loop spans 15 amino acids. Germline lookup yields CDR1 SGDLS and CDR2 YYNGEE. The V end lost 1 base, the J end lost 1 base, and 11 bases lay between the germline ends. The repertoire was sequenced with immunoSEQ multiplex PCR; TCRdb's copy has only in-frame clones and lacks some. The sample holds around 140,000 clones, around 93% seen once. Notes on this clone: Antigen specificity is unknown.

The origin of this receptor is a man aged 18 to 30 in good health and CMV-seropositive. Source material: PBMCs. The chain recombines TRBV9 with TRBJ1-1, with D hard to call. CDR3 amino acids: CASSVIGSGNTEAFF. CDR3 sequence (DNA): TGTGCCAGCAGCGTAATCGGCAGCGGGAACACTGAAGCTTTCTTT. The complete variable domain, with remaining parts taken from reference TRBV9 and TRBJ1-1, reads DSGVTQTPKHLITATGQRVTLRCSPRSGDLSVYWYQQSLDQGLQFLIQYYNGEERAKGNILERFSAQQFPDLHSELNLSSLELGDSALYFCASSVIGSGNTEAFFGQGTRLTVV.